Below are 26 T cell receptor beta chains sequenced from a single sample in a study of shared clonotypes between healthy human individuals. Here immunoSEQ multiplex PCR was the method, and the copy in TCRdb shows in-frame clones only, minus some. Altogether hundreds of thousands of clones are present, around 81% being singletons, with the ten largest covering 9.5% to 15%. Sample: PBMCs. The receptors derive from a woman aged 40 to 50 in good health. Some clones in this sample may be carry-over from other donors' samples.

This rearrangement joins TRBV7-8 to TRBJ1-4; 7 bases are shared with TRBD1. The CDR3 is 16 residues long. Germline CDR1 SGHVS, CDR2 FQNEAQ. V shed 4 bases, J shed 2 bases, and the junction held 7 bases outside the gene matches. CDR3 in amino acids: CASSSTGVATNEKLFF. The CDR3 coding sequence is TGTGCCAGCAGCTCCACAGGGGTGGCGACTAATGAAAAACTGTTTTTT.

The chain is built from TRBV15 and TRBJ2-3, with 9 bases that match TRBD1. V lost 3 bases, J lost 0 bases, and 7 bases stayed unmatched. Germline lookup yields CDR1 LNHNV and CDR2 YYDKDF (reference sequence). The CDR3 contains 17 residues. In nucleotides, the CDR3 is TGTGCCACCAGCAGCTATGGGACAGGGTCTAGCACAGATACGCAGTATTTT. Translating it yields CATSSYGTGSSTDTQYF.

CDR3 nucleotide sequence: TGTGCCAGTAGTATAGCCGACAGGGAGGGTCAGCCCCAGCATTTT. Its protein is CASSIADREGQPQHF. The V gene is TRBV19, the J gene TRBJ1-5; TRBD1 matches 7 bases. This CDR3 is 15 amino acids long. Germline-derived CDR1 and CDR2 are LNHDA and SQIVND (reference sequence). Germline trimming cut 1 base from V and 6 bases from J; bases unmatched to any gene: 6.

The chain couples TRBV19 to TRBJ1-4, with D uncertain. V was cut by 3 bases and J by 8 bases, with 16 bases left in between. CDR1 and CDR2 (germline): LNHDA, SQIVND (reference sequence). The length of the CDR3 is 15 residues. The CDR3, as DNA: TGTGCCAGTAGTATTCCCGGTACGTCTGGCGAAAAACTGTTTTTT. Its translation: CASSIPGTSGEKLFF.

This chain uses TRBV5-1 with TRBJ1-1; possible D gene TRBD1, 5 bases. Germline-derived CDR1 and CDR2 are SGHRS and YFSETQ. Trimming removed 4 bases from V and 1 base from J, with 14 bases in between. The CDR3 contains 15 residues. The CDR3 nucleotides read TGCGCCAGCAGCGTAATTCAGGGCCAGAACACTGAAGCTTTCTTT. Translation gives CASSVIQGQNTEAFF.

The chain recombines TRBV27 with TRBJ1-1; 8 nucleotides agree with TRBD1. CDR1 and CDR2 (germline): MNHEY, SMNVEV (reference sequence). Trimming took 6 bases from V and 4 from J; bases not matched to a gene: 4. The CDR3 loop spans 13 amino acids. CDR3 DNA: TGTGCCAGCAGCTTTGGGACAGGCACTGAAGCTTTCTTT. Translated: CASSFGTGTEAFF.

The chain combines TRBV29-1 with TRBJ2-5; 10 bases match TRBD2. The CDR3 runs 15 residues. From germline, CDR1 is SQVTM and CDR2 ANQGSEA. V shed 6 bases and J 5 bases; nucleotides not matched to a gene: 12. CDR3 nucleotides: TGCAGCGTGCGGACTAGCGGAGGGCTTAGGGAGACCCAGTACTTC. This sequence encodes CSVRTSGGLRETQYF.

This clone has only a few counts. The chain recombines TRBV29-1 with TRBJ2-7; possible D gene TRBD2, 6 bases. This CDR3 is 15 amino acids long. V dropped 5 bases and J dropped 0 bases, with 17 bases sitting between them. The germline V gene encodes CDR1 SQVTM and CDR2 ANQGSEA. CDR3 sequence: CSVRDPGLLSYEQYF. CDR3 bases: TGCAGCGTTCGGGACCCGGGACTTCTCTCCTACGAGCAGTACTTC.

The rearrangement uses TRBV7-3 and TRBJ1-6; D remains ambiguous. The CDR3 totals 13 residues. The V gene lost 1 base and the J gene lost 8 bases, with 6 bases spanning the gap. Germline CDR1 and CDR2: SGHTA and FQGTGA. CDR3 sequence reads: CASSLNGDSPLHF. Written as DNA, the CDR3 is TGTGCCAGCAGCTTAAACGGCGATTCACCCCTCCACTTT.

This clone was counted at least ten times. The same CDR3 also results from other DNA sequences found in this sample. In DNA form, the CDR3 reads TGTGCCACCCTGGGGACAGGCAACTACGAGCAGTACTTC. Its translation: CATLGTGNYEQYF. The gene calls are TRBV10-3 and TRBJ2-7, with TRBD1 matching 8 bases. J gave up 3 bases and V 10 bases, and 8 bases lay outside the gene matches. The V gene's germline CDR1 is ENHRY and CDR2 SYGVKD. The length of the CDR3 is 13 residues.

The chain is built from TRBV5-1 and TRBJ2-3; 13 bases are shared with TRBD2. Germline CDR1 and CDR2: SGHRS and YFSETQ. With V trimmed by 4 bases and J by 4 bases, 3 bases remained unmatched. The CDR3 runs 15 residues. The CDR3 bases are TGCGCCAGCAGCAACGGACTAGCGGGAGCAGATACGCAGTATTTT. It yields the protein CASSNGLAGADTQYF.

In its sample, this clone was seen once. V gene TRBV7-9 combines with J gene TRBJ2-2, with 8 nucleotides matching TRBD2. The ends lost 3 bases at V and 5 bases at J; junction bases unmatched: 8. The CDR3 extends over 16 amino acids. The germline V gene has CDR1 SEHNR and CDR2 FQNEAQ (reference sequence). DNA for the CDR3: TGTGCCAGCAGCTTGGGTCGGGAGGGGAAGACCGGGGAGCTGTTTTTT. Amino acids: CASSLGREGKTGELFF.

The chain uses TRBV7-9 and TRBJ2-5; perhaps TRBD1 as D (6 bases). The ends were cut back, 4 bases at V and 5 bases at J, with 17 bases in the middle. Looked up from germline, CDR1 is SEHNR and CDR2 is FQNEAQ (reference sequence). The CDR3 extends over 15 amino acids. The CDR3 protein is CASSSGTRSRETQYF. As DNA, the CDR3 is TGTGCCAGCAGCTCTGGGACACGAAGTAGGGAGACCCAGTACTTC.

Remarks on this clone: A much larger clone sits a single nucleotide away, making a read error possible. V and J are TRBV7-3 and TRBJ1-1, with D possibly being TRBD1 (5 bases). This CDR3 contains 14 residues. Trimming took 4 bases from V and 5 from J, leaving 14 bases between them. Germline CDR1 is SGHTA and CDR2 is FQGTGA. The DNA of the CDR3 is TGTGCCAGCAGCTATGGGACCTCGGGAACTGAAGCTTTCTTT. As protein: CASSYGTSGTEAFF.

The rearrangement links TRBV5-4 to TRBJ1-1; D uncertain. The CDR3 consists of 13 residues. Per germline, CDR1 SGHNT and CDR2 YYREEE (reference sequence). Trimming removed 0 bases from V and 5 bases from J, with 8 bases in between. CDR3 coding DNA: TGTGCCAGCAGCTTGGAGGCGGAAACTGAAGCTTTCTTT. Its protein is CASSLEAETEAFF.

The chain uses TRBV7-2 and TRBJ2-1, with 8 bases aligning to TRBD2. Looked up from germline, CDR1 is SGHTA and CDR2 is FQGNSA. CDR3 length: 14 residues. J was trimmed by 6 bases and V by 5 bases; bases with no gene match: 6. The CDR3, as DNA: TGTGCCAGCAGCCCTTTACTAGCGGCCAATGAGCAGTTCTTC. Amino acid sequence: CASSPLLAANEQFF.

The sample holds a few counts of this clone. J is TRBJ1-4 and V is TRBV28, with D possibly being TRBD1 (6 bases). Looked up from germline, CDR1 is MDHEN and CDR2 is SYDVKM. There are 16 residues in the CDR3. V lost 6 bases, J lost 7 bases, and 21 bases lay in between. The CDR3 nucleotides read TGTGCCAGCAGCCCAGGCCGGGGGCTCGTTGGTGAAAAACTGTTTTTT. Translated, it gives CASSPGRGLVGEKLFF.

This chain uses TRBV7-9 with TRBJ1-2; D not certain. This CDR3 has 12 amino acids. Germline V lookup: CDR1 SEHNR, CDR2 FQNEAQ (reference sequence). With 1 base removed from V and 4 bases from J, the gap between germline ends came to 4 bases. The CDR3 is CASSLDAYGYTF. The CDR3 DNA is TGTGCCAGCAGCTTAGATGCCTATGGCTACACCTTC.

This clone has a single count. This chain joins TRBV4-2 and TRBJ2-5, with 7 nucleotides matching TRBD2. The CDR3 is 15 amino acids. The germline CDR1 and CDR2 sequences are LGHNA and YNFKEQ. V was clipped by 1 base and J by 1 base; unmatched bases: 3. CDR3 coding DNA: TGTGCCAGCAGCCAAGGCGGGGGAGCCCAAGAGACCCAGTACTTC. It translates to CASSQGGGAQETQYF.

This sequence joins TRBV2 and TRBJ1-2, with a tentative D call TRBD1 (6 bases). The CDR3 runs 15 residues. Germline V gene sequence: CDR1 SNHLY, CDR2 FYNNEI. Trimming took off 3 bases at V and 0 bases at J, with 11 bases between the two ends. The CDR3 nucleotides read TGTGCCAGCAGTGAGAAACAGGGAGCTAACTATGGCTACACCTTC. Its protein is CASSEKQGANYGYTF.

This clone was recorded only once. The chain recombines TRBV9 with TRBJ1-5; weak D call: TRBD1 (5 bases). V was trimmed by 4 bases and J by 2 bases, leaving 13 bases between them. Germline assignment: CDR1 SGDLS and CDR2 YYNGEE. This CDR3 has 15 residues. This chain's CDR3 is CASSPSGAGNQPQHF. In DNA form, the CDR3 reads TGTGCCAGCAGCCCCTCCGGGGCAGGCAATCAGCCCCAGCATTTT.

Concerning this clone itself: The sample carries other DNA sequences with the same CDR3. The chain combines TRBV5-1 with TRBJ2-5; TRBD2 agrees at 8 bases. V lost 0 bases and J lost 4; bases outside the gene matches: 2. CDR3 length equals 14 residues. The V gene's germline CDR1 is SGHRS and CDR2 YFSETQ. In DNA, the CDR3 is TGCGCCAGCAGCTTGGTTCTAGCGGGAGAGACCCAGTACTTC. Its translation: CASSLVLAGETQYF.

This chain joins TRBV27 and TRBJ2-7; D remains unclear. The CDR3 is 13 amino acids. The germline V gene encodes CDR1 MNHEY and CDR2 SMNVEV (reference sequence). V was pared by 0 bases and J by 4 bases, with 7 bases between. DNA of the CDR3: TGTGCCAGCAGTTTATCCCCGAGATACGAGCAGTACTTC. It encodes CASSLSPRYEQYF.

The CDR3 bases are TGTGCCAGCAGCCCGAAGACAGGGTCTCCTGGAAACACCATATATTTT. Protein product: CASSPKTGSPGNTIYF. The genes are TRBV7-2 and TRBJ1-3; 7 bases are shared with TRBD1. The V and J ends lost 5 bases and 2 bases, in that order; junction bases with no gene match: 9. The germline CDR1 and CDR2 sequences are SGHTA and FQGNSA. This CDR3 contains 16 residues. Using reference TRBV7-2 and TRBJ1-3 for the parts outside the CDR3, the full variable domain is GAGVSQSPSNKVTEKGKDVELRCDPISGHTALYWYRQSLGQGLEFLIYFQGNSAPDKSGLPSDRFSAERTGGSVSTLTIQRTQQEDSAVYLCASSPKTGSPGNTIYFGEGSWLTVV.

The V and J genes are TRBV15 and TRBJ2-7; possibly TRBD1 for D (6 bases). Trimming left V 9 bases short and J 2 bases short, with 17 bases between. CDR1 is LNHNV, CDR2 YYDKDF, per germline (reference sequence). This CDR3 region has 14 residues. In DNA form, the CDR3 reads TGTGCCACTCAACGGGACATCTCTACCTACGAGCAGTACTTC. Amino acids: CATQRDISTYEQYF.

This clone was recorded once. The chain employs TRBV4-1 and TRBJ1-3; D gene unclear. The CDR3 is 15 amino acids. The ends were cut back, 0 bases at V and 5 bases at J, with 11 bases in the middle. The germline V gene encodes CDR1 MGHRA and CDR2 YSYEKL. The CDR3 bases are TGCGCCAGCAGCCAAGATGTGGCGCAGCGAAACACCATATATTTT. Protein product: CASSQDVAQRNTIYF.